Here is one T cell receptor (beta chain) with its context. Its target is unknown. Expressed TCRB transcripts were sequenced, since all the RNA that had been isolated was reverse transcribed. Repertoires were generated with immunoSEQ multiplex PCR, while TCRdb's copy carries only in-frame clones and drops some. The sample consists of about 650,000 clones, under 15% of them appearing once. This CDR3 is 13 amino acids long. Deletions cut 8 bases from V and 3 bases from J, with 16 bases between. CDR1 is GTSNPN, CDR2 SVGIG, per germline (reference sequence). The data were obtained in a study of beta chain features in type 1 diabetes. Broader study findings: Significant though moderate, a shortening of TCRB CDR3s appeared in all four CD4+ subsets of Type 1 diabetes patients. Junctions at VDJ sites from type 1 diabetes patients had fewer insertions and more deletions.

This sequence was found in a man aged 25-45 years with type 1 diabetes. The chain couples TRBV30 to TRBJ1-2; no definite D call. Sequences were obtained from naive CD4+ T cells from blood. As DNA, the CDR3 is TGTGCCCTGGAAATTAGGGAGGACTATGGCTACACCTTC. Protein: CALEIREDYGYTF.